The clone carrying this TCR beta chain appeared a single time. Antigen: not known. The sample originates from a study of shared clonotypes between healthy human individuals. Study at large: Aged 18 to 49, the donors were a couple of women and a few men. Study outcomes and limitations: Memory subsets generally showed lower estimated richness than naive subsets. Naive CD4 clonotype sharing across several donors was approximately 5.2%. Sampling involved blood alone; tissue repertoires likely differ.

Naivety among CD8 cells was defined by CD45RO negativity and positive CCR7 selection, thereby excluding terminally differentiated effector memory CD45RA+ cells. Profiled with immunoSEQ multiplex PCR; TCRdb holds only in-frame clones, not every one. The repertoire consists of about 2 million clones, with 85% to 95% occurring once and the leading ten covering 1.2%. Source material: naive CD8+ T cells sorted from blood. This clonotype was sampled from a man aged 18 to 30 in good health.

CDR3 in amino acids: CASSHRPGQGLYEQYF. The CDR3 DNA sequence: TGTGCCAGCAGTCACCGCCCGGGACAGGGTCTCTACGAGCAGTACTTC. The rearrangement uses TRBV28 and TRBJ2-7; 9 bases align to TRBD1. CDR3 length: 16 amino acids. Germline loops: CDR1 MDHEN, CDR2 SYDVKM. V shed 5 bases and J 3 bases; nucleotides not matched to a gene: 11.